The 29 T cell receptor beta chains listed next were all sequenced from one sample in a study of OX40 agonist ivuxolimab in advanced cancers. Clones were read by immunoSEQ multiplex PCR, and TCRdb kept only the in-frame ones, dropping some. The sample lists 30,000 to 40,000 clones; approximately 90% were seen once. Source: CD4+ or CD8+ T cells sorted from blood, taken in a trial of the OX40 agonist ivuxolimab. These receptors all stem from an adult with an advanced solid tumor such as melanoma, head and neck, liver or kidney cancer.

The gene calls are TRBV6-5 and TRBJ1-2; D call uncertain. CDR3 length: 16 residues. V gave up 4 bases and J gave up 4 bases, with 19 bases separating them. Germline V lookup: CDR1 MNHEY, CDR2 SVGAGI. The CDR3 DNA follows: TGTGCCAGCAGTTTCCAGGCCCTTCCTTGGGGCTATGGCTACACCTTC. It translates to CASSFQALPWGYGYTF.

In regard to this clone: One end of the junction does not line up with germline, which may come from a read error. The V gene is TRBV4-3, the J gene TRBJ2-7; 7 bases line up with TRBD1. Germline V gene sequence: CDR1 LGHNA, CDR2 YSLEER. The CDR3 extends over 15 amino acids. In DNA, the CDR3 is TGCGCCAACAGCCAAGAGACAGGGCTTTCCTACGAGCAGTACTTC. It specifies CANSQETGLSYEQYF.

The V call is TRBV7-9, the J call TRBJ1-1; tentatively, D is TRBD1 (6 bases). Trimming stripped 3 bases from V and 5 bases from J, with 16 bases between. The CDR3 extends over 15 amino acids. The germline CDR1 and CDR2 sequences are SEHNR and FQNEAQ (reference sequence). The CDR3 sequence is CASSFGQSGSTEAFF. As DNA, the CDR3 is TGTGCCAGCAGCTTTGGACAGTCGGGGAGTACTGAAGCTTTCTTT.

V usage is TRBV4-1 and J usage is TRBJ1-2; 7 bases align to TRBD1. CDR1 MGHRA and CDR2 YSYEKL come from the germline V gene. This CDR3 region has 15 residues. V lost 4 bases and J lost 3; bases outside the gene matches: 8. This CDR3 is CASSPKGAPYYGYTF. The CDR3 DNA sequence: TGCGCCAGCAGCCCAAAGGGGGCCCCCTACTATGGCTACACCTTC.

The V call is TRBV11-2, the J call TRBJ2-7; D might be TRBD1 (6 bases). The germline gives CDR1 SGHAT, CDR2 FQNNGV. Trimming pared 1 base from V and 0 bases from J, leaving 13 bases between. CDR3 length equals 16 residues. The CDR3, as DNA: TGTGCCAGCAGCTTAGTAGGACAGCCGAGCTCCTACGAGCAGTACTTC. Protein product: CASSLVGQPSSYEQYF.

The chain couples TRBV7-9 to TRBJ2-3, with D unclear. The CDR3 has 12 amino acids. The germline CDR1 and CDR2 sequences are SEHNR and FQNEAQ (reference sequence). V was pared by 5 bases and J by 4 bases, with 7 bases between. CDR3: CASSQAPDTQYF. Here the CDR3 DNA reads TGTGCCAGCAGCCAGGCCCCAGATACGCAGTATTTT. Supplemented by reference TRBV7-9 and TRBJ2-3, the full variable domain reads DTGVSQNPRHKITKRGQNVTFRCDPISEHNRLYWYRQTLGQGPEFLTYFQNEAQLEKSRLLSDRFSAERPKGSFSTLEIQRTEQGDSAMYLCASSQAPDTQYFGPGTRLTVL.

This CDR3 is CAIPTSGGTYEQYF. The CDR3, as DNA: TGTGCCATACCGACTAGCGGGGGAACCTACGAGCAGTACTTC. J is TRBJ2-7 and V is TRBV21-1; whether TRBD2, the table's D call, matches the DNA was not checked. TRBV21-1 is listed as a pseudogene. CDR3 length: 14 residues.

The chain is built from TRBV7-6 and TRBJ2-7; D not resolved. V dropped 6 bases and J dropped 4 bases, with 10 bases sitting between them. Germline loops: CDR1 SGHVS, CDR2 FNYEAQ. This CDR3 has 12 residues. CDR3 DNA sequence: TGTGCCAGCAGTAATACAGCATACGAGCAGTACTTC. Its protein is CASSNTAYEQYF.

This chain connects TRBV5-6 to TRBJ2-7; tentatively, D is TRBD1 (6 bases). Germline-derived CDR1 and CDR2 are SGHDT and YYEEEE. The V end lost 0 bases, the J end lost 6 bases, and 13 bases lay between the germline ends. The CDR3 spans 14 residues. The CDR3, as DNA: TGTGCCAGCAGCTTGGGTCAGGGGATGTTCGAGCAGTACTTC. As protein: CASSLGQGMFEQYF. Variable domain in full (rest from reference TRBV5-6 and TRBJ2-7): DAGVTQSPTHLIKTRGQQVTLRCSPKSGHDTVSWYQQALGQGPQFIFQYYEEEERQRGNFPDRFSGHQFPNYSSELNVNALLLGDSALYLCASSLGQGMFEQYFGPGTRLTVT.

This chain uses TRBV6-5 with TRBJ2-5; maybe TRBD1 (7 bases). V lost 2 bases to trimming and J lost 5 bases, with 9 bases between them. Germline CDR1 MNHEY, CDR2 SVGAGI. The CDR3 totals 13 residues. CDR3 sequence: CASSYAGGETQYF. DNA of the CDR3: TGTGCCAGCAGTTACGCAGGGGGGGAGACCCAGTACTTC.

The chain couples TRBV28 to TRBJ2-3, with 7 positions matching TRBD1. The J segment lost 7 bases and the V segment lost 7 bases, leaving 11 bases of the junction unmatched. The CDR3 covers 14 residues. CDR1 is MDHEN and CDR2 is SYDVKM in the germline V gene. CDR3 in amino acids: CASNPQGSEYTQYF. The CDR3 bases are TGTGCCAGCAACCCACAGGGGAGTGAATATACGCAGTATTTT.

The rearrangement joins TRBV4-3 to TRBJ1-4; perhaps TRBD1 as D (5 bases). CDR1 and CDR2 from the germline V gene are LGHNA and YSLEER. Trimming stripped 1 base from V and 7 bases from J, with 13 bases between. This CDR3 region has 15 residues. The CDR3 DNA is TGCGCCAGCAGCCAAGTAGGGGATAGTGGTGAAAAACTGTTTTTT. Translated, it gives CASSQVGDSGEKLFF.

The chain is built from TRBV4-3 and TRBJ2-1; D is undetermined. Trimming took off 1 base at V and 4 bases at J, with 11 bases between the two ends. Germline V gene data show CDR1 as LGHNA and CDR2 as YSLEER. The CDR3 is 15 residues long. CDR3 residues: CASSQARSRYNEQFF. CDR3 bases: TGCGCCAGCAGCCAAGCACGGAGCAGGTACAATGAGCAGTTCTTC.

The chain employs TRBV10-3 and TRBJ2-3; D ambiguous. Germline V CDR1 and CDR2: ENHRY, SYGVKD. The V end lost 0 bases, the J end lost 5 bases, and 15 bases lay between the germline ends. CDR3 size: 16 residues. CDR3 nucleotides: TGTGCCATCAGTGAGTCGAATTCCGCCCCCGTAGATACGCAGTATTTT. Translation: CAISESNSAPVDTQYF.

The chain carries TRBV4-3 and TRBJ2-1; 7 bases fit TRBD1. The J segment lost 6 bases and the V segment lost 4 bases, leaving 9 bases of the junction unmatched. The length of the CDR3 is 15 residues. Germline lookup yields CDR1 LGHNA and CDR2 YSLEER. The CDR3 loop is CASSREKTGINEQFF. The CDR3 DNA sequence: TGCGCCAGCAGCCGGGAGAAGACAGGGATCAATGAGCAGTTCTTC.

The chain couples TRBV7-9 to TRBJ2-3; either TRBD1 or TRBD2 may fit D (5 bases each). From germline, CDR1 is SEHNR and CDR2 FQNEAQ (reference sequence). The germline V and J ends were trimmed by 7 bases and 6 bases, with 17 bases remaining between them. This CDR3 contains 14 residues. The CDR3 DNA follows: TGTGCCAGCAACTCGGAGAGGGGAGTTGATACGCAGTATTTT. Translated: CASNSERGVDTQYF.

The CDR3 DNA reads as TGTGCCAGCAGCTGGACCCTAAAAAACACCGGGGAGCTGTTTTTT. Encoded protein: CASSWTLKNTGELFF. The V call is TRBV25-1, the J call TRBJ2-2, with D unclear. V was cut by 6 bases and J by 2 bases, with 13 bases left in between. Germline values: CDR1 MGHDK, CDR2 SYGVNS. The CDR3 runs to 15 residues.

The chain is built from TRBV13 and TRBJ2-7; 12 bases are shared with TRBD2. Trimming removed 5 bases from V and 9 bases from J; junction bases left unmatched: 14. The CDR3 spans 16 residues. Germline V gene sequence: CDR1 PRHDT, CDR2 FYEKMQ (reference sequence). This CDR3 is CASSETTSGGYYLQYF. In DNA, the CDR3 is TGTGCCAGCAGCGAAACGACTAGCGGGGGATATTATCTGCAGTACTTC. The whole variable domain, remainder taken from reference TRBV13 and TRBJ2-7, is AAGVIQSPRHLIKEKRETATLKCYPIPRHDTVYWYQQGPGQDPQFLISFYEKMQSDKGSIPDRFSAQQFSDYHSELNMSSLELGDSALYFCASSETTSGGYYLQYFGPGTRLTVT.

V and J are TRBV9 and TRBJ1-1; possible D gene TRBD1, 5 bases. Per the germline V gene, CDR1 is SGDLS and CDR2 is YYNGEE. The CDR3 spans 15 residues. Trimming removed 3 bases from V and 1 base from J, with 13 bases in between. CDR3 in DNA: TGTGCCAGCAGCGATGACCTTCAGGGGAACACTGAAGCTTTCTTT. Translation: CASSDDLQGNTEAFF.

CDR3 DNA sequence: TGTGCCAGCAGTTTAGTTGAACATTCGAACACCGGGGAGCTGTTTTTT. It is translated as CASSLVEHSNTGELFF. The J gene is TRBJ2-2, the V gene TRBV28; D ambiguous. CDR1 and CDR2 (germline): MDHEN, SYDVKM. The CDR3 loop spans 16 amino acids. The V and J ends lost 2 bases and 0 bases respectively, with 10 bases between them.

In nucleotides, the CDR3 is TGCGCCAGCAGCCCCGGGGGGAACGAGCAGTACTTC. Translation: CASSPGGNEQYF. The V call is TRBV5-1, the J call TRBJ2-5, with 7 positions matching TRBD2. Matching the DNA end better, TRBJ2-7 makes the J call doubtful. Germline V lookup: CDR1 SGHRS, CDR2 YFSETQ. There are 12 residues in the CDR3.

This chain uses TRBV6-6 with TRBJ2-7; no definite D call. V lost 0 bases to trimming and J lost 6 bases, with 3 bases between them. CDR1 is MNHNY, CDR2 SVGAGI, per germline (reference sequence). CDR3 size: 11 residues. The CDR3 DNA sequence: TGTGCCAGCAGTTACTCGAGCGAGCAGTACTTC. Translation gives CASSYSSEQYF.

Only one count was recorded for this clone. This chain links TRBV6-6 with TRBJ2-2; D remains ambiguous. This CDR3 region has 14 residues. Germline V gene lookup returns CDR1 MNHNY and CDR2 SVGAGI (reference sequence). V was shortened by 7 bases and J by 6 bases, with 15 bases between the two germline ends. The CDR3 sequence is CASTRTPGSGELFF. The DNA of the CDR3 is TGTGCCAGCACAAGGACCCCAGGCTCCGGGGAGCTGTTTTTT.

This chain joins TRBV6-5 and TRBJ1-2; D perhaps matches TRBD1 (5 bases). Germline V gene lookup returns CDR1 MNHEY and CDR2 SVGAGI. This CDR3 comprises 16 residues. V was shortened by 2 bases and J by 0 bases, with 13 bases between the two germline ends. The CDR3 here is CASSYDSKGANYGYTF. CDR3 DNA sequence: TGTGCCAGCAGTTACGACAGTAAGGGAGCTAACTATGGCTACACCTTC.

The gene calls are TRBV6-5 and TRBJ2-3; no reliable D call. V was cut by 1 base and J by 5 bases, with 4 bases left in between. This CDR3 is 12 amino acids long. Per the germline V gene, CDR1 is MNHEY and CDR2 is SVGAGI. The CDR3 DNA is TGTGCCAGCAGTTACTGGGGAGATACGCAGTATTTT. Protein: CASSYWGDTQYF.

The chain joins TRBV19 to TRBJ2-7; the match to TRBD2 covers 10 bases. CDR1 and CDR2 (germline): LNHDA, SQIVND (reference sequence). The CDR3 loop spans 15 amino acids. Trimming removed 4 bases from V and 0 bases from J; junction bases left unmatched: 3. CDR3 nucleotide sequence: TGTGCCAGTAGTAAACGGACTAGCGGCTCCTACGAGCAGTACTTC. It yields the protein CASSKRTSGSYEQYF. Full variable domain (outside the CDR3, taken from reference TRBV19 and TRBJ2-7): DGGITQSPKYLFRKEGQNVTLSCEQNLNHDAMYWYRQDPGQGLRLIYYSQIVNDFQKGDIAEGYSVSREKKESFPLTVTSAQKNPTAFYLCASSKRTSGSYEQYFGPGTRLTVT.

In DNA form, the CDR3 reads TGTGCCTGGAGTGGGGCAGGGGGGGGTACGCAGTATTTT. It translates to CAWSGAGGGTQYF. V is TRBV30 and J is TRBJ2-3, with D possibly called TRBD1 or TRBD2 (7 bases each). The germline V and J ends were trimmed by 1 base and 8 bases, with 13 bases remaining between them. Germline V gene data show CDR1 as GTSNPN and CDR2 as SVGIG (reference sequence). The CDR3 spans 13 residues.

The chain uses TRBV7-6 and TRBJ2-3, with D unclear. This CDR3 has 13 residues. Trimming removed 5 bases at V and 2 bases at J, with 8 bases between. Germline loops: CDR1 SGHVS, CDR2 FNYEAQ. Written as DNA, the CDR3 is TGTGCCAGCAGCCCCACTGTCACAGATACGCAGTATTTT. Protein product: CASSPTVTDTQYF.

The chain joins TRBV9 to TRBJ1-3; no clear D. V gave up 4 bases and J gave up 1 base, with 9 bases separating them. Germline assignment: CDR1 SGDLS and CDR2 YYNGEE. The CDR3 is 14 residues long. In DNA, the CDR3 is TGTGCCAGCAGCCCGGGTGGGTCTGGAAACACCATATATTTT. Translating it yields CASSPGGSGNTIYF.